Presented here are 26 T cell receptor beta chains from one specimen sequenced in a study of shared clonotypes between healthy human individuals. TCRdb's table, derived via immunoSEQ multiplex PCR, lists solely in-frame clones and lacks some. The sample has some 690,000 clones; about 92% are singletons. The sample comprised memory CD8+ T cells from PBMCs. Noted subset: CD45RO+ cells pooled with CCR7-negative TemRA cells. The receptors derive from a man aged 18 to 30 in good health. Some clones in this sample may be carry-over from other donors' samples.

The gene calls are TRBV7-9 and TRBJ2-3; 9 bases agree with TRBD2. The germline V gene has CDR1 SEHNR and CDR2 FQNEAQ (reference sequence). The trim removed 5 bases at V and 0 bases at J, leaving 6 bases unmatched. This CDR3 is built from 16 residues. The chain's CDR3 is CASSPRGGRSTDTQYF. CDR3 bases: TGTGCCAGCAGCCCGCGGGGGGGGCGAAGCACAGATACGCAGTATTTT.

The V and J genes are TRBV19 and TRBJ1-2; D might be TRBD1 (5 bases). CDR1 is LNHDA and CDR2 is SQIVND in the germline V gene (reference sequence). V was cut by 7 bases and J by 6 bases, with 21 bases left in between. The CDR3 sequence is 15 residues long. The CDR3 DNA sequence: TGTGCCAGTACCTCAGGCCCCCGGCGGGGGGATGGCTACACCTTC. Amino acids: CASTSGPRRGDGYTF.

The chain recombines TRBV10-2 with TRBJ2-7, with D hard to call. V was shortened by 7 bases and J by 0 bases, with 16 bases between the two germline ends. Germline V CDR1 and CDR2: WSHSY, SAAADI. CDR3 length: 15 residues. This chain's CDR3 is CASNMVADSSYEQYF. The CDR3 DNA reads TGCGCCAGCAATATGGTAGCCGATAGCTCCTACGAGCAGTACTTC.

CDR3 sequence: CASSSTSARTYEQYF. The CDR3 bases are TGTGCCAGCAGCTCAACTAGCGCCCGGACCTACGAGCAGTACTTC. This chain connects TRBV7-6 to TRBJ2-7; 7 bases fit TRBD2. CDR3 size: 15 residues. CDR1 SGHVS and CDR2 FNYEAQ come from the germline V gene. The trim removed 4 bases at V and 2 bases at J, leaving 8 bases unmatched. Complete variable domain (other parts from reference TRBV7-6 and TRBJ2-7): GAGVSQSPRYKVTKRGQDVALRCDPISGHVSLYWYRQALGQGPEFLTYFNYEAQQDKSGLPNDRFSAERPEGSISTLTIQRTEQRDSAMYRCASSSTSARTYEQYFGPGTRLTVT.

The rearrangement joins TRBV27 to TRBJ2-1; the match to TRBD2 covers 7 bases. The CDR3 runs to 16 residues. V dropped 4 bases and J dropped 0; count of bases not matched to a gene: 6. Germline-derived CDR1 and CDR2 are MNHEY and SMNVEV (reference sequence). CDR3 amino acids: CASSYLADASYNEQFF. CDR3 bases: TGTGCCAGCAGTTATCTAGCGGACGCCTCCTACAATGAGCAGTTCTTC.

This clone was seen only once. The rearrangement uses TRBV7-3 and TRBJ2-1, with D tentatively TRBD2 (5 bases). The V and J ends lost 8 bases and 0 bases respectively, with 14 bases between them. Germline lookup yields CDR1 SGHTA and CDR2 FQGTGA. This CDR3 contains 15 residues. CDR3 nucleotides: TGTGCCAGCGCTCCTGGCGGGTACTCCTACAATGAGCAGTTCTTC. Protein product: CASAPGGYSYNEQFF. The variable domain in full, completed from reference TRBV7-3 and TRBJ2-1, reads GAGVSQTPSNKVTEKGKYVELRCDPISGHTALYWYRQSLGQGPEFLIYFQGTGAADDSGLPNDRFFAVRPEGSVSTLKIQRTERGDSAVYLCASAPGGYSYNEQFFGPGTRLTVL.

The chain employs TRBV9 and TRBJ2-7; unclear D gene. The V and J ends lost 0 bases and 3 bases respectively, with 10 bases between them. CDR3 length: 14 residues. The V gene's germline CDR1 is SGDLS and CDR2 YYNGEE. CDR3 loop: CASSVGGLNYEQYF. The CDR3 DNA sequence: TGTGCCAGCAGCGTAGGTGGATTAAACTACGAGCAGTACTTC.

The J gene is TRBJ2-1, the V gene TRBV7-2; 8 bases line up with TRBD1. The CDR3 is made up of 13 amino acids. V lost 5 bases and J lost 9; bases outside the gene matches: 6. The germline CDR1 and CDR2 sequences are SGHTA and FQGNSA. The CDR3 coding sequence is TGTGCCAGCAGCAGGACAGGGTTTGGTGAGCAGTTCTTC. Its protein is CASSRTGFGEQFF.

The CDR3 nucleotides are TGTGCCAGTAGTTTCCGACAGGGGGGACAGCCCCAGCATTTT. Amino acids: CASSFRQGGQPQHF. The chain recombines TRBV19 with TRBJ1-5; the match to TRBD1 covers 9 bases. This CDR3 has 14 residues. The germline gives CDR1 LNHDA, CDR2 SQIVND (reference sequence). Trimming at V came to 5 bases and at J to 7 bases, leaving 6 bases not matched to a gene.

The chain joins TRBV7-9 to TRBJ1-1, with D possibly matching TRBD1 (5 bases). The CDR3 consists of 14 residues. In germline, CDR1 is SEHNR, CDR2 FQNEAQ (reference sequence). V was shortened by 2 bases and J by 5 bases, with 12 bases between the two germline ends. CDR3 DNA sequence: TGTGCCAGCAGCTTACCAGGGAAGGTTACTGAAGCTTTCTTT. It encodes CASSLPGKVTEAFF.

In this sample, this clone turned up a few times. The CDR3 DNA reads TGTGCCAGCAGCCTTAGGACAGGAAACACTGAAGCTTTCTTT. Protein: CASSLRTGNTEAFF. The genes are TRBV4-2 and TRBJ1-1, with TRBD1 matching 7 bases. CDR3 size: 14 residues. V lost 4 bases and J lost 2; bases outside the gene matches: 4. Germline CDR1 LGHNA, CDR2 YNFKEQ.

This clone was detected once. V gene TRBV29-1 combines with J gene TRBJ2-7; D is unclear. Germline CDR1 is SQVTM and CDR2 is ANQGSEA. The CDR3 is made up of 14 amino acids. The V end lost 4 bases, the J end lost 3 bases, and 16 bases lay between the germline ends. CDR3 residues: CSVVGPDFNYEQYF. Here the CDR3 DNA reads TGCAGCGTTGTAGGTCCCGACTTTAACTACGAGCAGTACTTC.

This clone has only one observation. The rearrangement uses TRBV12-5 and TRBJ2-7, with 7 bases aligning to TRBD1. Per the germline V gene, CDR1 is LGHNT and CDR2 is FRNRAP. This CDR3 comprises 13 residues. V lost 7 bases, J lost 2 bases, and 5 bases stayed unmatched. The CDR3 DNA follows: TGTGCTAGTGCCTTCGACAGGGCCTACGAGCAGTACTTC. Encoded protein: CASAFDRAYEQYF.

This chain uses TRBV28 with TRBJ2-7; D might be TRBD2 (5 bases). CDR1 MDHEN and CDR2 SYDVKM come from the germline V gene. The CDR3 is 15 residues long. V lost 9 bases and J lost 0, with 18 bases in between. The CDR3 nucleotides are TGTGCCAGGGGTCGGCAACTAGTTCGCTCCTACGAGCAGTACTTC. As protein: CARGRQLVRSYEQYF.

The CDR3 loop reads CASSVGGQGTDTQYF. CDR3 DNA sequence: TGTGCCAGCAGCGTAGGGGGGCAAGGCACAGATACGCAGTATTTT. The chain combines TRBV9 with TRBJ2-3, with a weak D call TRBD1 (6 bases). V was clipped by 0 bases and J by 1 base, with 9 bases between them. Per germline, CDR1 SGDLS and CDR2 YYNGEE. The CDR3 totals 15 residues. Complete variable domain (other parts from reference TRBV9 and TRBJ2-3): DSGVTQTPKHLITATGQRVTLRCSPRSGDLSVYWYQQSLDQGLQFLIQYYNGEERAKGNILERFSAQQFPDLHSELNLSSLELGDSALYFCASSVGGQGTDTQYFGPGTRLTVL.

The rearrangement links TRBV4-3 to TRBJ2-7; either TRBD1 or TRBD2 may supply D (5 bases each). CDR1 and CDR2 from the germline V gene are LGHNA and YSLEER. There are 15 residues in the CDR3. V dropped 0 bases and J dropped 1 base, with 10 bases sitting between them. The CDR3 loop reads CASSQDTGTSYEQYF. DNA for the CDR3: TGCGCCAGCAGCCAAGACACCGGGACGTCCTACGAGCAGTACTTC.

The chain combines TRBV7-3 with TRBJ2-7; 8 nucleotides align to TRBD2. Unmatched junction bases numbered 4, after V lost 0 bases and J lost 3 bases. The length of the CDR3 is 15 residues. The germline V gene has CDR1 SGHTA and CDR2 FQGTGA. Here the CDR3 reads CASSLTGLEVYEQYF. In DNA form, the CDR3 reads TGTGCCAGCAGCTTAACGGGACTAGAAGTCTACGAGCAGTACTTC.

The chain links TRBV4-1 to TRBJ2-3, with 8 bases matching TRBD2. Trimming cost V 0 bases and J 2 bases; bases outside gene matches: 7. This CDR3 contains 17 residues. Germline assignment: CDR1 MGHRA and CDR2 YSYEKL. The CDR3 DNA sequence: TGCGCCAGCAGCCAAGAACTTAGCGGGACCGTCACAGATACGCAGTATTTT. Amino acid sequence: CASSQELSGTVTDTQYF.

V usage is TRBV28 and J usage is TRBJ1-5; D gene uncertain. Germline lookup yields CDR1 MDHEN and CDR2 SYDVKM. The CDR3 is 14 amino acids. V shed 6 bases and J shed 3 bases, with 12 bases lying between them. The CDR3 DNA reads as TGTGCCAGCAGCCTTCAAGCTCTCAATCAGCCCCAGCATTTT. Translated: CASSLQALNQPQHF.

The chain joins TRBV19 to TRBJ1-5, with D possibly TRBD1 on 5 matching bases. Germline V CDR1 and CDR2: LNHDA, SQIVND (reference sequence). The CDR3 spans 16 residues. Trimming stripped 7 bases from V and 1 base from J, with 17 bases between. This chain's CDR3 is CASTLVGAASNQPQHF. In nucleotides, the CDR3 is TGTGCCAGTACCCTCGTTGGGGCAGCAAGCAATCAGCCCCAGCATTTT.

The chain employs TRBV30 and TRBJ2-7; D is uncertain. The CDR3 covers 15 residues. Germline values: CDR1 GTSNPN, CDR2 SVGIG (reference sequence). V was trimmed by 1 base and J by 0 bases, leaving 13 bases between them. CDR3 amino acids: CAWSEGAFGSYEQYF. DNA for the CDR3: TGTGCCTGGAGTGAAGGTGCCTTTGGCTCCTACGAGCAGTACTTC.

V is TRBV12-5 and J is TRBJ2-1, with 11 bases identical to TRBD2. The CDR3 loop spans 14 amino acids. The germline V gene encodes CDR1 LGHNT and CDR2 FRNRAP. V dropped 6 bases and J dropped 4; count of bases not matched to a gene: 2. CDR3 region: CASGSSGRYNEQFF. Written as DNA, the CDR3 is TGTGCTAGTGGGTCTAGCGGGAGGTACAATGAGCAGTTCTTC. The full variable domain, its missing parts supplied by reference TRBV12-5 and TRBJ2-1, is DARVTQTPRHKVTEMGQEVTMRCQPILGHNTVFWYRQTMMQGLELLAYFRNRAPLDDSGMPKDRFSAEMPDATLATLKIQPSEPRDSAVYFCASGSSGRYNEQFFGPGTRLTVL.

The chain is built from TRBV27 and TRBJ2-6, with 8 bases matching TRBD1. Trimming cost V 5 bases and J 0 bases; bases outside gene matches: 3. The length of the CDR3 is 16 residues. Germline CDR1 reads MNHEY; CDR2 reads SMNVEV (reference sequence). CDR3 DNA sequence: TGTGCCAGCAGTCAGGGGGCCATCTCTGGGGCCAACGTCCTGACTTTC. The encoded protein is CASSQGAISGANVLTF.

The sample holds a few counts of this clone. CDR3 sequence reads: CASSLGGHTYEQYF. The CDR3 DNA is TGTGCCAGCAGTCTGGGGGGACATACCTACGAGCAGTACTTC. V is TRBV27 and J is TRBJ2-7, with D possibly being TRBD1 or TRBD2 (6 bases each). Germline CDR1 MNHEY, CDR2 SMNVEV (reference sequence). Trimming pared 5 bases from V and 2 bases from J, leaving 13 bases between. The CDR3 has 14 residues.

This rearrangement joins TRBV4-1 to TRBJ1-1; 10 bases map to TRBD1. After removal of 4 bases from V and 11 bases from J, the junction contained 13 bases not matched to a gene. The CDR3 length is 15 residues. Germline-derived CDR1 and CDR2 are MGHRA and YSYEKL. The CDR3: CASSPHVPGQGLAFF. CDR3 bases: TGCGCCAGCAGCCCTCATGTCCCGGGACAGGGGTTGGCTTTCTTT.

This clone occurred once. V gene TRBV19 combines with J gene TRBJ1-1, with D possibly matching TRBD1 (5 bases). Per the germline V gene, CDR1 is LNHDA and CDR2 is SQIVND (reference sequence). Trimming stripped 4 bases from V and 0 bases from J, with 24 bases between. This CDR3 is built from 19 residues. This chain's CDR3 is CASSTGRPESLLLNTEAFF. DNA for the CDR3: TGTGCCAGTAGTACGGGGCGCCCTGAATCCCTACTTCTGAACACTGAAGCTTTCTTT.